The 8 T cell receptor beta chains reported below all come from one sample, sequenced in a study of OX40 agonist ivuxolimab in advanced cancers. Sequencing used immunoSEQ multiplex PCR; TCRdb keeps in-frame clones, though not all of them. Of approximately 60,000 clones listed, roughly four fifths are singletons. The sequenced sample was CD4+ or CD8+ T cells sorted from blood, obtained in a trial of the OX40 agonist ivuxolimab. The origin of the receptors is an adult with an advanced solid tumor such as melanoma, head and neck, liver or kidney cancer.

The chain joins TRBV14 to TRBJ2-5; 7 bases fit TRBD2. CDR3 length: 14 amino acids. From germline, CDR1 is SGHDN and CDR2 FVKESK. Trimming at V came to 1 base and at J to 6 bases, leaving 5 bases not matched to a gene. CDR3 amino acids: CASSQGGGLQTQYF. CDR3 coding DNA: TGTGCCAGCAGCCAAGGCGGGGGTTTACAGACCCAGTACTTC.

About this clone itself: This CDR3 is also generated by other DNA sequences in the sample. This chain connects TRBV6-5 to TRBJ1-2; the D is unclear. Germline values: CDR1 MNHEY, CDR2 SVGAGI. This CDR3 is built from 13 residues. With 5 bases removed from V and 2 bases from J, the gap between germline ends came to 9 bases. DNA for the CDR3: TGTGCCAGCAGTCCGGACCCGAACTATGGCTACACCTTC. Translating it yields CASSPDPNYGYTF.

The CDR3 loop is CAISSTVVWADFYEQYF. The CDR3 DNA is TGTGCCATCAGCTCGACCGTAGTGTGGGCCGACTTCTACGAGCAGTACTTC. The rearrangement uses TRBV10-3 and TRBJ2-7; D not certain. Trimming left V 6 bases short and J 3 bases short, with 24 bases between. Looked up from germline, CDR1 is ENHRY and CDR2 is SYGVKD. The CDR3 extends over 17 amino acids.

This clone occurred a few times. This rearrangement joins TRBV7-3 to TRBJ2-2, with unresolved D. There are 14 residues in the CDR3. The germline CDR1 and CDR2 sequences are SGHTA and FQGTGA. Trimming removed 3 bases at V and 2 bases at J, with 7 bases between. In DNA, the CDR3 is TGTGCCAGCAGCTTTGACCTAAACACCGGGGAGCTGTTTTTT. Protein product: CASSFDLNTGELFF. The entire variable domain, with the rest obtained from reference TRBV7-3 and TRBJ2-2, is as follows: GAGVSQTPSNKVTEKGKYVELRCDPISGHTALYWYRQSLGQGPEFLIYFQGTGAADDSGLPNDRFFAVRPEGSVSTLKIQRTERGDSAVYLCASSFDLNTGELFFGEGSRLTVL.

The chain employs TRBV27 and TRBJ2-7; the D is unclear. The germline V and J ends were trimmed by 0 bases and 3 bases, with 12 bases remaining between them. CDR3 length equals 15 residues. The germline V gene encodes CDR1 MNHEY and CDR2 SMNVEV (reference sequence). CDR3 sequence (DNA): TGTGCCAGCAGTTTATCCCCGCGGAAGGGCTACGAGCAGTACTTC. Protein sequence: CASSLSPRKGYEQYF.

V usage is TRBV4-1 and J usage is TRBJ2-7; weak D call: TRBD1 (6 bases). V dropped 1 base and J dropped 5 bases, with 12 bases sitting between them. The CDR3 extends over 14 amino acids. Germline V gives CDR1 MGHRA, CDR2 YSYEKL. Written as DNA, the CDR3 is TGCGCCAGCAGCCAAGGTGACAGGATGAACGAGCAGTACTTC. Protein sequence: CASSQGDRMNEQYF.

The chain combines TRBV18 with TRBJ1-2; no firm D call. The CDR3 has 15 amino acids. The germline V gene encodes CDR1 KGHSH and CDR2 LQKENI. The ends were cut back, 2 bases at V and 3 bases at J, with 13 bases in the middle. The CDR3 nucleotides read TGTGCCAGCTCACCAGAAGGTTTCACAGACTATGGCTACACCTTC. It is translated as CASSPEGFTDYGYTF.

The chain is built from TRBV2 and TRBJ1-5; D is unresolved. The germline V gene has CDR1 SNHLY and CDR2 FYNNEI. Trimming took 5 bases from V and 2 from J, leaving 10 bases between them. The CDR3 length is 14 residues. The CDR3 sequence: CASSQPPGNQPQHF. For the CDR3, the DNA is TGTGCCAGCAGTCAACCCCCTGGCAATCAGCCCCAGCATTTT.